The present T cell receptor beta chain was sequenced within a study of regulatory T cells in long-lasting Graves disease. The CDR3 sequence is 14 residues long. CDR1 GTSNPN and CDR2 SVGIG come from the germline V gene (reference sequence). V lost 2 bases and J lost 4, with 15 bases in between. This clonotype has at least ten counts. Construction of TCR beta libraries relied on iRepertoire HTBI primers and on Arm-PCR targeting CDR3 regions. One entry per CDR3 protein, called by TCRdb with MiXCR from the multiplex PCR reads. This table has some 370,000 distinct CDR3 sequences, 20% to 25% appearing once. Documented time point: persistent/refractory GD, antithyroid drugs over 5 years with positive TRAb. Researchers made the TCR library from RNA that was extracted from PBMCs.

This specimen consisted of peripheral blood mononuclear cells (PBMCs), obtained when the disease was refractory, from a patient treated with antithyroid drugs. The TCR was taken from a female donor with Graves disease. The rearrangement links TRBV30 to TRBJ2-7; D remains ambiguous. The CDR3 DNA reads as TGTGCCTGGAGTACCCCCGCAGTTCGGTACGAGCAGTACTTC. Its protein product is CAWSTPAVRYEQYF.